Presented here are 25 T cell receptor beta chains from one specimen sequenced in a study of blood T cell repertoires in COVID-19. This table comes from immunoSEQ multiplex PCR, and its TCRdb copy is limited to in-frame clones, with some not included. The table shows 180,000 or so clones, with roughly 90% occurring only once. The sample was peripheral blood. The source is a man aged 40-55 years with acute or convalescent COVID-19.

The chain combines TRBV5-4 with TRBJ2-7, with 7 nucleotides matching TRBD2. V gave up 4 bases and J gave up 0 bases; unmatched junction bases: 7. This CDR3 is built from 15 residues. Looked up from germline, CDR1 is SGHNT and CDR2 is YYREEE (reference sequence). CDR3 DNA: TGTGCCAGCAGCCACCGGGGGGAGAGCTCCTACGAGCAGTACTTC. This encodes CASSHRGESSYEQYF.

The chain carries TRBV5-1 and TRBJ2-3, with TRBD2 matching over 16 bases. The CDR3 is 18 residues long. CDR1 is SGHRS, CDR2 YFSETQ, per germline. V lost 3 bases and J lost 2; bases outside the gene matches: 6. CDR3 bases: TGCGCCAGCAGCTCCGGGACTAGCGGGGGGGCTATCACAGATACGCAGTATTTT. It codes for CASSSGTSGGAITDTQYF.

This clone was seen only once. The chain has TRBV30 and TRBJ2-1; 10 nucleotides match TRBD2. The V gene end was trimmed by 3 bases and the J gene end by 9 bases; junction bases not matched to a gene: 11. The CDR3 has 15 residues. In germline, CDR1 is GTSNPN, CDR2 SVGIG (reference sequence). The CDR3 DNA sequence: TGTGCCTGGAGCTCAGCGGGGGGGGGTTTCCTTGAGCAGTTCTTC. Its protein product is CAWSSAGGGFLEQFF.

This clone has only a few counts. This chain uses TRBV9 with TRBJ1-1; D might be TRBD1 (5 bases). Germline CDR1 and CDR2: SGDLS and YYNGEE. The CDR3 is made up of 15 amino acids. The germline V and J ends were trimmed by 4 bases and 11 bases, with 24 bases remaining between them. Here the CDR3 reads CASSRDLTTAAGAFF. CDR3 sequence (DNA): TGTGCCAGCAGCCGAGATCTCACGACAGCCGCCGGCGCTTTCTTT.

V gene TRBV9 combines with J gene TRBJ1-1, with 7 positions matching TRBD1. This CDR3 has 13 residues. The V and J ends lost 3 bases and 3 bases, in that order; junction bases with no gene match: 2. CDR1 is SGDLS, CDR2 YYNGEE, per germline. CDR3 sequence reads: CASSGDSYTEAFF. CDR3 sequence (DNA): TGTGCCAGCAGCGGGGACAGCTACACTGAAGCTTTCTTT.

This clone was observed once. The chain combines TRBV28 with TRBJ1-2; D remains unclear. This CDR3 comprises 10 residues. Germline V lookup: CDR1 MDHEN, CDR2 SYDVKM. Trimming pared 4 bases from V and 7 bases from J, leaving 4 bases between. CDR3 sequence (DNA): TGTGCCAGCAGTTCAATTGGCTACACCTTC. Translated: CASSSIGYTF.

The genes are TRBV6-6 and TRBJ1-1; D is unresolved. The CDR3 is 12 residues long. Germline CDR1 is MNHNY and CDR2 is SVGAGI (reference sequence). The V end lost 4 bases, the J end lost 1 base, and 4 bases lay between the germline ends. CDR3 bases: TGTGCCAGCAGTTTAGCGAACACTGAAGCTTTCTTT. Amino acid sequence: CASSLANTEAFF.

This clone has a handful of counts. The chain couples TRBV4-2 to TRBJ1-2, with TRBD1 identical over 7 bases. The V gene end was trimmed by 5 bases and the J gene end by 0 bases; junction bases not matched to a gene: 12. The CDR3 length is 17 residues. Germline lookup yields CDR1 LGHNA and CDR2 YNFKEQ. The CDR3 reads CASSFRQGPLANYGYTF. The CDR3 nucleotides are TGTGCCAGCAGCTTTAGACAGGGCCCTTTAGCTAACTATGGCTACACCTTC.

J is TRBJ1-1 and V is TRBV6-6, with D possibly matching TRBD1 (6 bases). Germline V CDR1 and CDR2: MNHNY, SVGAGI (reference sequence). This CDR3 spans 12 amino acids. Trimming pared 2 bases from V and 11 bases from J, leaving 12 bases between. The CDR3 sequence: CASSYGGALAFF. CDR3 DNA sequence: TGTGCCAGCAGTTACGGGGGCGCGTTGGCTTTCTTT.

Only one count was recorded for this clone. The chain is built from TRBV4-3 and TRBJ1-4; 7 positions match TRBD1. There are 19 residues in the CDR3. V lost 4 bases, J lost 0 bases, and 14 bases stayed unmatched. Germline assignment: CDR1 LGHNA and CDR2 YSLEER. This chain's CDR3 is CASSLTGQLHSATNEKLFF. CDR3 coding DNA: TGCGCCAGCAGCCTCACGGGACAGCTTCATTCTGCAACTAATGAAAAACTGTTTTTT.

The J gene is TRBJ1-1, the V gene TRBV27; 8 positions match TRBD1. This CDR3 region has 14 residues. Germline V gene data show CDR1 as MNHEY and CDR2 as SMNVEV (reference sequence). With V trimmed by 5 bases and J by 3 bases, 5 bases remained unmatched. CDR3 DNA: TGTGCCAGCAGTAAATACAGGGGGGACACTGAAGCTTTCTTT. It codes for CASSKYRGDTEAFF.

This chain uses TRBV28 with TRBJ1-2; no definite D call. The ends were cut back, 6 bases at V and 7 bases at J, with 9 bases in the middle. This CDR3 is 11 amino acids long. The germline V gene has CDR1 MDHEN and CDR2 SYDVKM. The CDR3 here is CASRDQVGYTF. CDR3 sequence (DNA): TGTGCCAGCAGAGATCAGGTTGGCTACACCTTC.

The chain has TRBV28 and TRBJ2-7; D uncertain. Trimming pared 5 bases from V and 1 base from J, leaving 15 bases between. CDR3 length equals 15 residues. Looked up from germline, CDR1 is MDHEN and CDR2 is SYDVKM. The chain's CDR3 is CASSPPGRRSYEQYF. In DNA form, the CDR3 reads TGTGCCAGCAGTCCCCCAGGAAGACGGTCCTACGAGCAGTACTTC.

This chain links TRBV5-4 with TRBJ1-3, with D possibly being TRBD1 (6 bases). The CDR3 totals 17 residues. Deletions cut 2 bases from V and 0 bases from J, with 15 bases between. CDR1 is SGHNT, CDR2 YYREEE, per germline (reference sequence). CDR3 bases: TGTGCCAGCAGCTTAGAACTCCCACAGGGCTCTGGAAACACCATATATTTT. The encoded protein is CASSLELPQGSGNTIYF.

The chain recombines TRBV5-4 with TRBJ1-2; no clear D. The CDR3 is made up of 15 amino acids. Trimming left V 0 bases short and J 5 bases short, with 14 bases between. The germline V gene encodes CDR1 SGHNT and CDR2 YYREEE (reference sequence). The CDR3 DNA reads as TGTGCCAGCAGCTTGGCCAATACGGACTCATATGGCTACACCTTC. Its protein is CASSLANTDSYGYTF.

V gene TRBV10-3 combines with J gene TRBJ2-7, with D possibly being TRBD2 (5 bases). The CDR3 length is 13 residues. V was pared by 8 bases and J by 1 base, with 12 bases between. Germline CDR1 is ENHRY and CDR2 is SYGVKD. The CDR3 nucleotides read TGTGCCATCCACCCGGCGGGTTCCTACGAGCAGTACTTC. Protein product: CAIHPAGSYEQYF.

The CDR3 DNA follows: TGTGCCAGCAGTCCTGAGACAGCTGCCACAGATACGCAGTATTTT. Translating gives CASSPETAATDTQYF. This chain uses TRBV6-6 with TRBJ2-3; perhaps TRBD1 as D (5 bases). The CDR3 totals 15 residues. Germline V gene data show CDR1 as MNHNY and CDR2 as SVGAGI (reference sequence). Trimming cost V 5 bases and J 2 bases, with 14 bases left between them.

The J gene is TRBJ2-5, the V gene TRBV9; 10 nucleotides line up with TRBD2. The CDR3 loop spans 16 amino acids. From germline, CDR1 is SGDLS and CDR2 YYNGEE. V trimming: 4 bases; J trimming: 3 bases; junction bases outside the gene matches: 9. CDR3 nucleotide sequence: TGTGCCAGCAGCACCTCCCCTAGCGGGGGCAAAGAGACCCAGTACTTC. It specifies CASSTSPSGGKETQYF.

The chain links TRBV19 to TRBJ2-7; perhaps TRBD1 as D (7 bases). Between the trimmed V and J ends, which lost 1 base and 5 bases, there was a span of 15 bases. Germline V gives CDR1 LNHDA, CDR2 SQIVND (reference sequence). This CDR3 has 15 residues. The CDR3 DNA sequence: TGTGCCAGTAGTATAGGGCAAGGAGGGGGCGACGAGCAGTACTTC. As protein: CASSIGQGGGDEQYF.

The chain has TRBV4-2 and TRBJ1-2; the D is unclear. The CDR3 is 16 amino acids. The ends were cut back, 3 bases at V and 4 bases at J, with 18 bases in the middle. Germline CDR1 and CDR2: LGHNA and YNFKEQ. CDR3 DNA: TGTGCCAGCAGCCAGAGATCCGGGTTAACTAGCTATGGCTACACCTTC. Its protein is CASSQRSGLTSYGYTF.

The genes are TRBV27 and TRBJ2-1, with TRBD2 matching 8 bases. The CDR3 runs 16 residues. Trimming removed 7 bases from V and 1 base from J; junction bases left unmatched: 9. Germline values: CDR1 MNHEY, CDR2 SMNVEV (reference sequence). The CDR3: CASKRVRGASYNEQFF. CDR3 DNA sequence: TGTGCCAGCAAACGGGTGCGGGGGGCGTCCTACAATGAGCAGTTCTTC.

The genes are TRBV7-2 and TRBJ2-7; TRBD1 agrees at 8 bases. This CDR3 has 15 amino acids. The junction had 3 bases not matched to a gene; V was cut back by 1 base and J by 1 base. Looked up from germline, CDR1 is SGHTA and CDR2 is FQGNSA. CDR3 bases: TGTGCCAGCAGCTTAGAGGGGACAGGTTCCTACGAGCAGTACTTC. This sequence encodes CASSLEGTGSYEQYF.

The J gene is TRBJ2-1, the V gene TRBV7-6; 9 nucleotides match TRBD2. In germline, CDR1 is SGHVS, CDR2 FNYEAQ. Trimming cost V 0 bases and J 1 base; bases outside gene matches: 10. This CDR3 comprises 19 residues. The DNA for the CDR3 is TGTGCCAGCAGCTTAGCCCCCGAGAGCGGGGGGCCTTCCTACAATGAGCAGTTCTTC. This encodes CASSLAPESGGPSYNEQFF.

The rearrangement links TRBV6-5 to TRBJ2-7; D is possibly TRBD1 (6 bases). Trimming removed 1 base from V and 7 bases from J, with 11 bases in between. The CDR3 length is 13 residues. Looked up from germline, CDR1 is MNHEY and CDR2 is SVGAGI. The CDR3 here is CASSYWGQGEQYF. DNA of the CDR3: TGTGCCAGCAGTTACTGGGGGCAGGGTGAGCAGTACTTC.

This clone was counted a few times. V and J are TRBV27 and TRBJ2-6, with D unresolved. The length of the CDR3 is 15 residues. Trimming removed 3 bases at V and 4 bases at J, with 10 bases between. Germline CDR1 MNHEY, CDR2 SMNVEV (reference sequence). CDR3 sequence (DNA): TGTGCCAGCAGTTTTTCAAGAGCAGGGGCCAACGTCCTGACTTTC. This translates into CASSFSRAGANVLTF. Full variable domain (outside the CDR3, taken from reference TRBV27 and TRBJ2-6): EAQVTQNPRYLITVTGKKLTVTCSQNMNHEYMSWYRQDPGLGLRQIYYSMNVEVTDKGDVPEGYKVSRKEKRNFPLILESPSPNQTSLYFCASSFSRAGANVLTFGAGSRLTVL.